What follows is one T cell receptor beta chain and its context. Original analysis: Amplified reference gene primers provided the basis for estimating nucleated cell counts. Repertoires were generated with immunoSEQ multiplex PCR, while TCRdb's copy carries only in-frame clones and drops some. V, J and clone size derive from that table, while D and trimming were established from the DNA sequence. The sample carries about 190,000 clones, 78% recorded once. This entry comes from a study of blood T cell repertoires in COVID-19. Study-level information: Sites in the United States, Italy and Spain provided acute and convalescent COVID-19 samples. Sample material is recorded as cDNA or gDNA derived from T cells, B-cell-depleted T cells, or PBMCs.

The ends lost 3 bases at V and 4 bases at J; junction bases unmatched: 8. There are 16 residues in the CDR3. Germline V CDR1 and CDR2: SGHRS, YFSETQ. Sequencing was carried out using peripheral blood. The source is a woman older than 75 with active or convalescent COVID-19. The chain links TRBV5-1 to TRBJ2-1; 9 bases are shared with TRBD1. The CDR3 reads CASSWSGQGLYNEQFF. In DNA, the CDR3 is TGCGCCAGCAGCTGGTCGGGACAGGGTCTTTACAATGAGCAGTTCTTC.